This TCR beta chain was identified in a study of T cells after yellow fever vaccination. V shed 5 bases and J shed 5 bases, with 12 bases lying between them. Per germline, CDR1 LGHNA and CDR2 YSLEER. CDR3 length equals 13 residues. TCRdb reprocessed the 5' RACE reads via MiXCR and lists one record per CDR3 protein. The sample has 300,000 or so distinct CDR3 sequences; 8.5% to 10% are singletons. This sequence was found in a man aged 18 to 29 who received the YFV17D yellow fever vaccine. The specimen comprised CD4+ T cells sorted from PBMCs, sampled 5 days after the yellow fever booster vaccination. This chain links TRBV4-3 with TRBJ2-5, with D perhaps matching TRBD2 (5 bases). CDR3 in DNA: TGCGCCAGCAGCGAGGGAGTTGGGGAGACCCAGTACTTC. It yields the protein CASSEGVGETQYF.